This TCR beta chain derives from a study of cytomegalovirus exposure and HLA in healthy donors. Study-wide findings and caveats: The study put under 200 TCR beta chains on its list as cytomegalovirus-associated.

The CDR3 consists of 15 residues. CDR1 and CDR2 (germline): MDHEN, SYDVKM. J lost 3 bases, V lost 7 bases, and 7 bases had no gene match. Assay used: immunoSEQ multiplex PCR; TCRdb lists only in-frame clones, some missing. The table has about 82,000 clones, over 85% seen once. Comment on this clone: Its antigen is unidentified.

The TCR was taken from a woman in her late teens or twenties in good health and CMV-seronegative. The chain uses TRBV28 and TRBJ1-5; 9 bases map to TRBD1. Sequencing was done on a sample of PBMCs. The CDR3 coding sequence is TGTGCCAGCAACCTACAGGGGGCCCACAATCAGCCCCAGCATTTT. The encoded protein is CASNLQGAHNQPQHF.